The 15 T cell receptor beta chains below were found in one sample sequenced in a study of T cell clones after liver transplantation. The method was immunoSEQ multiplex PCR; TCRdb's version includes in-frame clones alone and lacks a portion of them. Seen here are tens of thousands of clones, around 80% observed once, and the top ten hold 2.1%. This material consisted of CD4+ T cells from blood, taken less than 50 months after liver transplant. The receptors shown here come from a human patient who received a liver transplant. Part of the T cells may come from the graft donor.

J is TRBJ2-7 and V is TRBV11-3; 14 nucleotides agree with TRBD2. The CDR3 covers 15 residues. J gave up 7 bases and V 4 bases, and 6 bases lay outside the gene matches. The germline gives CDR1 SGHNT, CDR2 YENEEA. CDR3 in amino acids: CASSWGLAGVREQYF. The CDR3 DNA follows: TGTGCCAGCAGCTGGGGACTAGCGGGAGTCCGGGAGCAGTACTTC.

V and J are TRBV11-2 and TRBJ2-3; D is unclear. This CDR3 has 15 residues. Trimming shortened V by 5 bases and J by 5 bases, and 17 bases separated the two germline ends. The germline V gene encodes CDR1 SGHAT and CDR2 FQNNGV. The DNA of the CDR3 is TGTGCCAGCAGCCCAGGAAGGTTTGAAGTAGATACGCAGTATTTT. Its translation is CASSPGRFEVDTQYF.

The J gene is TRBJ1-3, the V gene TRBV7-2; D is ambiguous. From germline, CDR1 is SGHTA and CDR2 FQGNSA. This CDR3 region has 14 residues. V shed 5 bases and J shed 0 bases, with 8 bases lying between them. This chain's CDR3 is CASSPTYSGNTIYF. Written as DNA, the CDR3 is TGTGCCAGCAGCCCCACCTACTCTGGAAACACCATATATTTT.

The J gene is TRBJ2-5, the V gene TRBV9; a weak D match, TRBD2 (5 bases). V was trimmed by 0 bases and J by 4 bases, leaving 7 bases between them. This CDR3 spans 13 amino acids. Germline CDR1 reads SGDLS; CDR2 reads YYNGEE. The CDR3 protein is CASSVAGVETQYF. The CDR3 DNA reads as TGTGCCAGCAGCGTAGCCGGGGTAGAGACCCAGTACTTC.

CDR3 in amino acids: CASSPADREYEQYF. As DNA, the CDR3 is TGCGCCAGCAGCCCGGCTGACAGGGAATACGAGCAGTACTTC. The chain recombines TRBV4-1 with TRBJ2-5, with TRBD1 identical over 7 bases. Judging by the DNA end, TRBJ2-7 fits better; the J call may be wrong. Per the germline V gene, CDR1 is MGHRA and CDR2 is YSYEKL. The CDR3 contains 14 residues.

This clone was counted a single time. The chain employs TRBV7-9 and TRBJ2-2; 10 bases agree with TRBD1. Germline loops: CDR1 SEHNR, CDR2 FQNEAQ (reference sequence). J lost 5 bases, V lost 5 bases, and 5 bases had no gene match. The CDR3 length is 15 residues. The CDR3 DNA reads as TGTGCCAGCAGCCCAGGGACAGGGGAAACCGGGGAGCTGTTTTTT. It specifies CASSPGTGETGELFF.

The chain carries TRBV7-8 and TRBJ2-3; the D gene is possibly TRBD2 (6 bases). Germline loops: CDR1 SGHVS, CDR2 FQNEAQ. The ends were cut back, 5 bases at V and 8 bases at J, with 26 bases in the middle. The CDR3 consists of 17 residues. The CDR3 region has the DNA TGTGCCAGCAGCCAAACCCTACCCAAGGCGGGTAGCGGTACGCAGTATTTT. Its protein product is CASSQTLPKAGSGTQYF.

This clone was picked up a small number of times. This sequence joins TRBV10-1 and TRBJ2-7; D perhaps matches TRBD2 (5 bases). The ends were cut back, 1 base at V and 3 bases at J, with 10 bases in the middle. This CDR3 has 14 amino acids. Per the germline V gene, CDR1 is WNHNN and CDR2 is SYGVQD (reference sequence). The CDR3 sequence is CASSEYRGCYEQYF. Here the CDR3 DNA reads TGCGCCAGCAGTGAGTATCGGGGTTGCTACGAGCAGTACTTC.

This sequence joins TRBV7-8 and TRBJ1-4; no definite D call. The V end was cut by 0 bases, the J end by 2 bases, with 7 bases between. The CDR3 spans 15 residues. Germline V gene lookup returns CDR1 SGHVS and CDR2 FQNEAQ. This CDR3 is CASSLAGKTNEKLFF. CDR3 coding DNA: TGTGCCAGCAGCTTAGCGGGGAAGACTAATGAAAAACTGTTTTTT. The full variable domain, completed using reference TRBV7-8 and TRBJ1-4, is GAGVSQSPRYKVAKRGQDVALRCDPISGHVSLFWYQQALGQGPEFLTYFQNEAQLDKSGLPSDRFFAERPEGSVSTLKIQRTQQEDSAVYLCASSLAGKTNEKLFFGSGTQLSVL.

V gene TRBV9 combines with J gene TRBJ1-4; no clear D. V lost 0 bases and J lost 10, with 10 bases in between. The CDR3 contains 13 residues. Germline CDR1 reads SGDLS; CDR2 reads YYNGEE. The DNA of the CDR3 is TGTGCCAGCAGCGTAGAGGAGACTGGAAAACTGTTTTTT. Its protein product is CASSVEETGKLFF.

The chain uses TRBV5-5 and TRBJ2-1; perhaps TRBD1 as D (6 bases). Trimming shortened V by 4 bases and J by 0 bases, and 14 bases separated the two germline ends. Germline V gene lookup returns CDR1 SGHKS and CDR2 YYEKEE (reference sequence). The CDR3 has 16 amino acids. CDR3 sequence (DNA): TGTGCCAGCAGCCCCCTCCCGGACAGCTCCTACAATGAGCAGTTCTTC. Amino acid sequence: CASSPLPDSSYNEQFF.

CDR3 nucleotide sequence: TGTGCCAGCTCCTTCCGTGTGACAGGCCAACCGGCCGAGCAGTACTTC. It encodes CASSFRVTGQPAEQYF. The rearrangement uses TRBV18 and TRBJ2-7, with D perhaps matching TRBD1 (6 bases). CDR1 and CDR2 (germline): KGHSH, LQKENI. V lost 6 bases and J 6 bases, leaving 24 bases between the germline ends. CDR3 length equals 16 residues. The entire variable domain, with the rest obtained from reference TRBV18 and TRBJ2-7, is as follows: NAGVMQNPRHLVRRRGQEARLRCSPMKGHSHVYWYRQLPEEGLKFMVYLQKENIIDESGMPKERFSAEFPKEGPSILRIQQVVRGDSAAYFCASSFRVTGQPAEQYFGPGTRLTVT.

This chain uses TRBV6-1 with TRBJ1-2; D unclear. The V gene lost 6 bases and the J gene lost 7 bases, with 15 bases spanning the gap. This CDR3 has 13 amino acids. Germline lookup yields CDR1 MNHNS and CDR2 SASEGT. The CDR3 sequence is CASSIGFNLGYTF. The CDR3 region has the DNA TGTGCCAGCAGCATAGGGTTTAACCTTGGCTACACCTTC.

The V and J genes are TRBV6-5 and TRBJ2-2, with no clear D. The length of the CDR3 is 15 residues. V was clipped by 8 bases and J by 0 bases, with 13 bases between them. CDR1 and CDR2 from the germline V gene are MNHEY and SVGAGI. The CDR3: CASRGSFSNTGELFF. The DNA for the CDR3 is TGTGCCAGCCGCGGAAGCTTCTCGAACACCGGGGAGCTGTTTTTT.

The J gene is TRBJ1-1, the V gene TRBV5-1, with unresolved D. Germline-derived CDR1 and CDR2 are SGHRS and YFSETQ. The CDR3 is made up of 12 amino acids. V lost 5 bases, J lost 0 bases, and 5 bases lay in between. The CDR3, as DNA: TGCGCCAGCAGAGCCCTGAACACTGAAGCTTTCTTT. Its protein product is CASRALNTEAFF.